Each of the 11 T cell receptor beta chains below was sequenced from the same sample in a study of blood T cell repertoires in COVID-19 (dated by TCRdb to the early 2020s). The method behind the library was the immunoSEQ multiplex PCR assay. The immuneACCESS repertoire file appears here via TCRdb, limited to in-frame rearrangements. These files lack a portion of the clones; in checked studies, under half of the deficit traces to unresolved V genes, and the cause of the others is not known. Here the sample has 200,000 to 250,000 clones; under 95% occur a single time. The ten largest clones take up around 1.2% of the sample. The sample consisted of peripheral blood. These receptor sequences come from a man aged 25-45 years with acute or convalescent COVID-19.

The chain carries TRBV15 and TRBJ2-7; a weak D match, TRBD1 (6 bases). The germline V gene encodes CDR1 LNHNV and CDR2 YYDKDF (reference sequence). Trimming took off 0 bases at V and 3 bases at J, with 9 bases between the two ends. This CDR3 spans 14 amino acids. The CDR3 region is CATSRDRGSYEQYF. The CDR3 DNA sequence: TGTGCCACCAGCAGAGATAGGGGGAGCTACGAGCAGTACTTC.

The chain has TRBV5-8 and TRBJ2-2, with D possibly TRBD1 on 5 matching bases. This CDR3 region has 14 residues. Between the trimmed V and J ends, which lost 2 bases and 6 bases, there was a span of 11 bases. The V gene's germline CDR1 is SGHTS and CDR2 YDEGEE. DNA for the CDR3: TGTGCCAGCAGCTTTGGTATCAGGGCCGGGGAGCTGTTTTTT. Translation gives CASSFGIRAGELFF.

The J gene is TRBJ1-5, the V gene TRBV3-1 (or the pseudogene TRBV3-2), with 7 bases that match TRBD1. There are 14 residues in the CDR3. V gave up 4 bases and J gave up 3 bases; unmatched junction bases: 3. CDR1 and CDR2 (germline): LGHDT, YNNKEL (reference sequence). This CDR3 is CASSRGTVNQPQHF. The CDR3, as DNA: TGTGCCAGCAGCCGAGGGACAGTCAATCAGCCCCAGCATTTT.

The sample holds one count of this clone. The chain joins TRBV11-2 to TRBJ2-2; the D gene is possibly TRBD2 (6 bases). Germline loops: CDR1 SGHAT, CDR2 FQNNGV. Trimming took off 8 bases at V and 2 bases at J, with 12 bases between the two ends. The CDR3 is 14 amino acids. The CDR3: CASHWGTNTGELFF. CDR3 DNA: TGTGCCAGCCATTGGGGGACTAACACCGGGGAGCTGTTTTTT.

V and J are TRBV7-9 and TRBJ1-5, with D possibly TRBD1 on 5 matching bases. Germline loops: CDR1 SEHNR, CDR2 FQNEAQ (reference sequence). The CDR3 spans 14 residues. Trimming stripped 5 bases from V and 6 bases from J, with 14 bases between. CDR3 region: CASSPYSGGQPQHF. CDR3 sequence (DNA): TGTGCCAGCAGCCCGTACTCCGGGGGTCAGCCCCAGCATTTT. Full variable domain (remainder filled in from reference TRBV7-9 and TRBJ1-5): DTGVSQNPRHKITKRGQNVTFRCDPISEHNRLYWYRQTLGQGPEFLTYFQNEAQLEKSRLLSDRFSAERPKGSFSTLEIQRTEQGDSAMYLCASSPYSGGQPQHFGDGTRLSIL.

The chain combines TRBV11-2 with TRBJ2-3; 8 positions agree with TRBD1. CDR1 SGHAT and CDR2 FQNNGV come from the germline V gene. Unmatched junction bases numbered 12, after V lost 8 bases and J lost 5 bases. The CDR3 consists of 15 residues. For the CDR3, the DNA is TGTGCCAGCGCCGATCAGGGGGCCCGGGGAGATACGCAGTATTTT. It codes for CASADQGARGDTQYF.

The chain uses TRBV30 and TRBJ1-3; 7 positions agree with TRBD1. CDR3 length: 15 amino acids. Germline assignment: CDR1 GTSNPN and CDR2 SVGIG (reference sequence). The ends lost 1 base at V and 0 bases at J; junction bases unmatched: 3. The CDR3 nucleotides read TGTGCCTGGAGTGAGACAGGGAACTCTGGAAACACCATATATTTT. It codes for CAWSETGNSGNTIYF.

The V and J genes are TRBV5-1 and TRBJ2-3; TRBD2 matches 10 bases. The trim removed 4 bases at V and 4 bases at J, leaving 9 bases unmatched. The CDR3 runs 16 residues. CDR1 SGHRS and CDR2 YFSETQ come from the germline V gene. This CDR3 is CASSPESGRAADTQYF. The CDR3 bases are TGCGCCAGCAGCCCGGAGAGCGGGAGGGCGGCAGATACGCAGTATTTT.

The chain links TRBV18 to TRBJ2-5; D is unresolved. This CDR3 has 11 residues. Trimming cost V 3 bases and J 3 bases, with 2 bases left between them. Germline loops: CDR1 KGHSH, CDR2 LQKENI. CDR3 in amino acids: CASSPEETQYF. The CDR3, as DNA: TGTGCCAGCTCACCCGAAGAGACCCAGTACTTC.

This chain connects TRBV21-1 to TRBJ2-3; TRBD2, the table's D call, lacks a check against the DNA. TRBV21-1 constitutes a pseudogene. This CDR3 region has 13 residues. DNA of the CDR3: TGTGCCACCATGCGGCCCACCGGAGATACGCAGTATTTT. Protein: CATMRPTGDTQYF.

V usage is TRBV5-6 and J usage is TRBJ2-7, with 10 bases lining up with TRBD1. Looked up from germline, CDR1 is SGHDT and CDR2 is YYEEEE. The CDR3 is 14 amino acids. V lost 4 bases and J lost 4; bases outside the gene matches: 5. The CDR3 DNA follows: TGTGCCAGCAGCATGGGACAGGGGAGATACGAGCAGTACTTC. It codes for CASSMGQGRYEQYF.